These T cell receptor beta chains were read from a single sample in a study of vaccination and CD4 T cells after COVID-19. TCRdb independently ran MiXCR on the PCR reads; one entry per CDR3 protein. The table has approximately 20,000 distinct CDR3 sequences, about 80% seen once. What these receptors recognize is not known. The sample in question was CD4+ T cells from blood, cultured in vitro, obtained after SARS-CoV-2 vaccination. Receptors were obtained from a human donor who received a COVID-19 vaccine. The CDR3 runs from the conserved cysteine through the conserved F or W. Fields, in order: CDR3 protein, CDR3 DNA, V gene, clone size, J gene, D gene. The D gene is left open where the match is weak. Size is omitted from some rows. Given values are once, few, many or a class for expanded clones.

CDR3 protein: CAWSVRWSSIYGYTF
CDR3 DNA: TGTGCCTGGAGTGTACGGTGGTCCAGCATCTATGGCTACACCTTC
V gene: TRBV30
clone size: .
J gene: TRBJ1-2
D gene: .

CDR3 protein: CASSQGTYGYTF
CDR3 DNA: TGTGCCAGCAGCCAGGGGACCTATGGCTACACCTTC
V gene: TRBV2
clone size: .
J gene: TRBJ1-2
D gene: .

CDR3 protein: CASSREEYRKETQYF
CDR3 DNA: TGTGCCAGCAGCCGCGAAGAGTACAGGAAAGAGACCCAGTACTTC
V gene: TRBV3-1
clone size: .
J gene: TRBJ2-5
D gene: .

CDR3 protein: CASSQYYRGSTDTQYF
CDR3 DNA: TGTGCCAGCAGCCAGTACTATCGGGGGAGCACAGATACGCAGTATTTT
V gene: TRBV7-8
clone size: .
J gene: TRBJ2-3
D gene: .

CDR3 protein: CASSPRQGGSYGYTF
CDR3 DNA: TGTGCCAGCAGTCCACGACAGGGAGGCAGCTATGGCTACACCTTC
V gene: TRBV6-1
clone size: .
J gene: TRBJ1-2
D gene: TRBD1

CDR3 protein: CAWSPPRRASGNQETQYF
CDR3 DNA: TGTGCCTGGAGTCCCCCAAGGCGGGCTAGCGGAAATCAAGAGACCCAGTACTTC
V gene: TRBV30
clone size: .
J gene: TRBJ2-5
D gene: TRBD2

CDR3 protein: CASSKEGTGSPDTQYF
CDR3 DNA: TGTGCCAGCAGCAAAGAGGGGACAGGGAGCCCAGATACGCAGTATTTT
V gene: TRBV21-1
clone size: .
J gene: TRBJ2-3
D gene: .

CDR3 protein: CSARVPSTGELFF
CDR3 DNA: TGCAGTGCTAGGGTTCCTAGCACCGGGGAGCTGTTTTTT
V gene: TRBV20-1
clone size: .
J gene: TRBJ2-2
D gene: .

CDR3 protein: CASSFNIGQGTEAFF
CDR3 DNA: TGTGCCAGCAGCTTTAATATAGGACAGGGAACTGAAGCTTTCTTT
V gene: TRBV7-8
clone size: .
J gene: TRBJ1-1
D gene: TRBD1

CDR3 protein: CASSLVVRSSGNTIYF
CDR3 DNA: TGTGCCAGCAGTTTAGTCGTCAGGTCTTCTGGAAACACCATATATTTT
V gene: TRBV12-3/TRBV12-4
clone size: .
J gene: TRBJ1-3
D gene: .

CDR3 protein: CASRRTGTGDGGGYTF
CDR3 DNA: TGTGCCAGCAGACGGACCGGGACAGGGGATGGCGGTGGCTACACCTTC
V gene: TRBV6-4
clone size: .
J gene: TRBJ1-2
D gene: TRBD1

CDR3 protein: CASSPGQGFDGYTF
CDR3 DNA: TGTGCCAGCAGTCCCGGACAGGGGTTTGATGGCTACACCTTC
V gene: TRBV12-3/TRBV12-4
clone size: .
J gene: TRBJ1-2
D gene: TRBD1

CDR3 protein: CASNDRGPGEKLFF
CDR3 DNA: TGTGCCAGCAACGACAGGGGGCCTGGTGAAAAACTGTTTTTT
V gene: TRBV7-8
clone size: once
J gene: TRBJ1-4
D gene: TRBD1

CDR3 protein: CSARVRAGFHYGYTF
CDR3 DNA: TGCAGTGCTAGAGTGAGGGCAGGGTTTCACTATGGCTACACCTTC
V gene: TRBV20-1
clone size: .
J gene: TRBJ1-2
D gene: .

CDR3 protein: CASSRGLAGELFF
CDR3 DNA: TGTGCCAGCAGCCGCGGACTAGCCGGGGAGCTGTTTTTT
V gene: TRBV6-2/TRBV6-3
clone size: .
J gene: TRBJ2-2
D gene: TRBD2

CDR3 protein: CASSTGEHLYGYTF
CDR3 DNA: TGTGCCAGCAGCACAGGGGAGCATCTCTATGGCTACACCTTC
V gene: TRBV6-1
clone size: .
J gene: TRBJ1-2
D gene: TRBD1

CDR3 protein: CASSDSHNSPLHF
CDR3 DNA: TGTGCCAGCAGCGACAGTCACAATTCACCCCTCCACTTT
V gene: TRBV7-8
clone size: .
J gene: TRBJ1-6
D gene: .

CDR3 protein: CASSSQGAGSPLHF
CDR3 DNA: TGTGCCAGCAGCTCACAGGGGGCCGGTTCACCCCTCCACTTT
V gene: TRBV7-3
clone size: .
J gene: TRBJ1-6
D gene: TRBD1

CDR3 protein: CATSQPGYETQYF
CDR3 DNA: TGTGCCACCAGTCAACCAGGGTACGAGACCCAGTACTTC
V gene: TRBV24-1
clone size: .
J gene: TRBJ2-5
D gene: .

CDR3 protein: CASSKSGTSKETQYF
CDR3 DNA: TGTGCCAGCAGCAAAAGCGGGACATCGAAAGAGACCCAGTACTTC
V gene: TRBV11-2
clone size: .
J gene: TRBJ2-5
D gene: .

CDR3 protein: CASSLRGETQYF
CDR3 DNA: TGTGCCAGCAGCTTACGTGGAGAGACCCAGTACTTC
V gene: TRBV7-6
clone size: .
J gene: TRBJ2-5
D gene: .

CDR3 protein: CAWSKGTRGYEQYF
CDR3 DNA: TGTGCCTGGAGTAAAGGCACAAGGGGCTACGAGCAGTACTTC
V gene: TRBV30
clone size: .
J gene: TRBJ2-7
D gene: .

CDR3 protein: CASSLTGGARNTEAFF
CDR3 DNA: TGTGCCAGCAGCTTAACGGGGGGCGCCCGGAACACTGAAGCTTTCTTT
V gene: TRBV7-3
clone size: once
J gene: TRBJ1-1
D gene: .

CDR3 protein: CASSGPKGRGQPQHF
CDR3 DNA: TGTGCCAGCAGTGGTCCAAAAGGACGAGGACAGCCCCAGCATTTT
V gene: TRBV2
clone size: few
J gene: TRBJ1-5
D gene: .

CDR3 protein: CASSLWRDTALGSYGYTF
CDR3 DNA: TGTGCCAGCAGCTTATGGCGAGATACAGCACTTGGGTCCTATGGCTACACCTTC
V gene: TRBV7-9
clone size: .
J gene: TRBJ1-2
D gene: .

CDR3 protein: CASSNPGTGHGYTF
CDR3 DNA: TGCGCCAGCAGCAACCCCGGGACAGGGCATGGCTACACCTTC
V gene: TRBV5-1
clone size: .
J gene: TRBJ1-2
D gene: TRBD1

CDR3 protein: CASSFRSSYNSPLHF
CDR3 DNA: TGTGCCAGCAGTTTTCGAAGCTCCTATAATTCACCCCTCCACTTT
V gene: TRBV12-3/TRBV12-4
clone size: .
J gene: TRBJ1-6
D gene: .

CDR3 protein: CASSTRTGGFDEKLFF
CDR3 DNA: TGTGCCAGTAGTACCCGGACAGGGGGCTTCGATGAAAAACTGTTTTTT
V gene: TRBV19
clone size: .
J gene: TRBJ1-4
D gene: TRBD1

CDR3 protein: CASSLHFVLLPSNYGYTF
CDR3 DNA: TGTGCCAGCAGCTTACATTTTGTGCTCCTACCGTCTAACTATGGCTACACCTTC
V gene: TRBV7-6
clone size: once
J gene: TRBJ1-2
D gene: .

CDR3 protein: CSALHGGLAKNIQYF
CDR3 DNA: TGCAGTGCCCTACACGGAGGTCTAGCCAAAAACATTCAGTACTTC
V gene: TRBV20-1
clone size: .
J gene: TRBJ2-4
D gene: .

CDR3 protein: CSARKRGPGVMTSTDTQYF
CDR3 DNA: TGCAGTGCTAGAAAGCGGGGGCCAGGGGTAATGACTAGCACAGATACGCAGTATTTT
V gene: TRBV20-1
clone size: .
J gene: TRBJ2-3
D gene: TRBD2

CDR3 protein: CSVASRDTRDPNQPQHF
CDR3 DNA: TGCAGCGTTGCCTCTAGGGATACTCGAGATCCCAATCAGCCCCAGCATTTT
V gene: TRBV29-1
clone size: .
J gene: TRBJ1-5
D gene: .

CDR3 protein: CASKPGSARGSGNTIYF
CDR3 DNA: TGTGCCAGCAAGCCAGGATCGGCCAGGGGCTCTGGAAACACCATATATTTT
V gene: TRBV27
clone size: .
J gene: TRBJ1-3
D gene: .

CDR3 protein: CASSQVLSATGELFF
CDR3 DNA: TGTGCCAGCAGCCAAGTTCTCTCGGCGACCGGGGAGCTGTTTTTT
V gene: TRBV4-2
clone size: once
J gene: TRBJ2-2
D gene: .

CDR3 protein: CASSGITNTEAFF
CDR3 DNA: TGTGCCAGTAGTGGGATCACCAACACTGAAGCTTTCTTT
V gene: TRBV19
clone size: .
J gene: TRBJ1-1
D gene: .

CDR3 protein: CASSSHPGQGSSYGYTF
CDR3 DNA: TGTGCCAGCAGCTCCCACCCAGGACAGGGGTCCTCCTATGGCTACACCTTC
V gene: TRBV7-8
clone size: once
J gene: TRBJ1-2
D gene: TRBD1

CDR3 protein: CASSLFWGSDYGYTF
CDR3 DNA: TGTGCCAGCAGTTTATTTTGGGGGTCGGACTATGGCTACACCTTC
V gene: TRBV27
clone size: few
J gene: TRBJ1-2
D gene: .

CDR3 protein: CSARDRSGGAREQFF
CDR3 DNA: TGCAGTGCTAGAGATAGAAGCGGGGGGGCCCGTGAGCAGTTCTTC
V gene: TRBV20-1
clone size: .
J gene: TRBJ2-1
D gene: TRBD2

CDR3 protein: CASSTRDTQPSRETNYGYTF
CDR3 DNA: TGTGCCAGCAGCACCCGGGACACTCAACCTTCCAGAGAGACTAACTATGGCTACACCTTC
V gene: TRBV21-1
clone size: .
J gene: TRBJ1-2
D gene: .

CDR3 protein: CATLGQKNIQYF
CDR3 DNA: TGTGCCACCCTAGGACAGAAAAACATTCAGTACTTC
V gene: TRBV19
clone size: .
J gene: TRBJ2-4
D gene: .

CDR3 protein: CASSRGLSGNTIYF
CDR3 DNA: TGTGCCAGCAGCCGGGGCTTATCTGGAAACACCATATATTTT
V gene: TRBV5-6
clone size: .
J gene: TRBJ1-3
D gene: .

CDR3 protein: CASSVGRGGYNEQFF
CDR3 DNA: TGTGCCAGCAGCGTAGGTCGCGGGGGCTACAATGAGCAGTTCTTC
V gene: TRBV9
clone size: .
J gene: TRBJ2-1
D gene: TRBD2

CDR3 protein: CASSRTGRLEQYF
CDR3 DNA: TGTGCCAGCAGTCGCACTGGCCGGCTTGAGCAGTACTTC
V gene: TRBV27
clone size: .
J gene: TRBJ2-5
D gene: .

CDR3 protein: CAWSEAGSGAFF
CDR3 DNA: TGTGCCTGGAGTGAGGCCGGGAGCGGAGCTTTCTTT
V gene: TRBV30
clone size: .
J gene: TRBJ1-1
D gene: .

CDR3 protein: CSASSQGVMNTEAFF
CDR3 DNA: TGCAGTGCTAGCTCCCAGGGGGTTATGAACACTGAAGCTTTCTTT
V gene: TRBV20-1
clone size: few
J gene: TRBJ1-1
D gene: TRBD1

CDR3 protein: CASSEGRIVNTEAFF
CDR3 DNA: TGTGCCAGCAGTGAAGGACGGATAGTGAACACTGAAGCTTTCTTT
V gene: TRBV25-1
clone size: once
J gene: TRBJ1-1
D gene: .

CDR3 protein: CASSYSLGQGVYEQYF
CDR3 DNA: TGTGCCAGCAGTTACTCTTTGGGACAGGGGGTCTACGAGCAGTACTTC
V gene: TRBV6-5
clone size: .
J gene: TRBJ2-7
D gene: TRBD1

CDR3 protein: CASSEVGQESYEQYF
CDR3 DNA: TGTGCCAGCAGTGAAGTGGGACAGGAGTCCTACGAGCAGTACTTC
V gene: TRBV6-1
clone size: .
J gene: TRBJ2-7
D gene: TRBD1

CDR3 protein: CSGTRTPNEQFF
CDR3 DNA: TGCAGTGGGACAAGGACACCCAATGAGCAGTTCTTC
V gene: TRBV20-1
clone size: .
J gene: TRBJ2-1
D gene: .

CDR3 protein: CAWSLGHSTDTQYF
CDR3 DNA: TGTGCCTGGAGTTTAGGTCATAGCACAGATACGCAGTATTTT
V gene: TRBV30
clone size: once
J gene: TRBJ2-3
D gene: .

CDR3 protein: CATSDLYPTGSGNTIYF
CDR3 DNA: TGTGCCACCAGTGATTTGTATCCGACAGGCTCTGGAAACACCATATATTTT
V gene: TRBV24-1
clone size: .
J gene: TRBJ1-3
D gene: .

CDR3 protein: CAWGPNSPLHF
CDR3 DNA: TGTGCCTGGGGTCCTAATTCACCCCTCCACTTT
V gene: TRBV30
clone size: few
J gene: TRBJ1-6
D gene: .

CDR3 protein: CASSGTSGDNNEQFF
CDR3 DNA: TGTGCCAGCAGCGGAACTAGCGGGGATAACAATGAGCAGTTCTTC
V gene: TRBV2
clone size: .
J gene: TRBJ2-1
D gene: TRBD2

CDR3 protein: CASSPRQGVNYGYTF
CDR3 DNA: TGTGCCAGCAGCCCCCGACAGGGGGTAAACTATGGCTACACCTTC
V gene: TRBV2
clone size: .
J gene: TRBJ1-2
D gene: TRBD1

CDR3 protein: CASGPRVTDTQYF
CDR3 DNA: TGTGCCAGTGGACCCCGGGTCACAGATACGCAGTATTTT
V gene: TRBV2
clone size: .
J gene: TRBJ2-3
D gene: .

CDR3 protein: CASSLTPLGGGTDTQYF
CDR3 DNA: TGCGCCAGCAGCCTGACCCCCTTGGGGGGTGGCACAGATACGCAGTATTTT
V gene: TRBV5-1
clone size: once
J gene: TRBJ2-3
D gene: .

CDR3 protein: CASNSGGRDSEKLFF
CDR3 DNA: TGTGCCAGTAATTCGGGGGGACGGGATAGTGAAAAACTGTTTTTT
V gene: TRBV19
clone size: .
J gene: TRBJ1-4
D gene: .

CDR3 protein: CASSRTGNYGYTF
CDR3 DNA: TGTGCCAGCAGTCGGACAGGGAACTATGGCTACACCTTC
V gene: TRBV27
clone size: .
J gene: TRBJ1-2
D gene: TRBD1

CDR3 protein: CASRGYYNSPLHF
CDR3 DNA: TGTGCCAGTCGGGGTTACTATAATTCACCCCTCCACTTT
V gene: TRBV27
clone size: .
J gene: TRBJ1-6
D gene: .

CDR3 protein: CASSRRGRGGTEAFF
CDR3 DNA: TGTGCCAGCAGCCGAAGAGGACGGGGGGGCACTGAAGCTTTCTTT
V gene: TRBV11-2
clone size: once
J gene: TRBJ1-1
D gene: .